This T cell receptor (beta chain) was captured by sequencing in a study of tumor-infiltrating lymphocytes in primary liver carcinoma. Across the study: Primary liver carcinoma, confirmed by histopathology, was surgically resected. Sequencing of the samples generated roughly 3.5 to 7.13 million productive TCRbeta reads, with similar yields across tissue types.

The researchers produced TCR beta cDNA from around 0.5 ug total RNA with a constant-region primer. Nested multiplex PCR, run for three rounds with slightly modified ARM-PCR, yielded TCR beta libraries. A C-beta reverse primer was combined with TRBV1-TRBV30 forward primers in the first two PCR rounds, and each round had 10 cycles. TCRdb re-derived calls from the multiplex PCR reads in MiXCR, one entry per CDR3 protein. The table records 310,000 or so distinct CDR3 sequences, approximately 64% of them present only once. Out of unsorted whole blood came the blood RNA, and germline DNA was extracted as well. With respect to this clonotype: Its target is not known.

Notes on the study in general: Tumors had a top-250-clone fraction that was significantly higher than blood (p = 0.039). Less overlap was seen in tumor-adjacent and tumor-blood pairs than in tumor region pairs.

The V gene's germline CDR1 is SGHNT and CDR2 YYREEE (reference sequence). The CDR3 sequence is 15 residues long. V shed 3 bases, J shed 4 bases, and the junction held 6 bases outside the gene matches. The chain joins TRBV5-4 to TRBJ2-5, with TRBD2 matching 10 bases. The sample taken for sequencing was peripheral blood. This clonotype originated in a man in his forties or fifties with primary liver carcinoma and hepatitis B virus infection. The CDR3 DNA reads TGTGCCAGCAGCTCGATAGCGGGAGGTGGAGAGACCCAGTACTTC. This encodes CASSSIAGGGETQYF.